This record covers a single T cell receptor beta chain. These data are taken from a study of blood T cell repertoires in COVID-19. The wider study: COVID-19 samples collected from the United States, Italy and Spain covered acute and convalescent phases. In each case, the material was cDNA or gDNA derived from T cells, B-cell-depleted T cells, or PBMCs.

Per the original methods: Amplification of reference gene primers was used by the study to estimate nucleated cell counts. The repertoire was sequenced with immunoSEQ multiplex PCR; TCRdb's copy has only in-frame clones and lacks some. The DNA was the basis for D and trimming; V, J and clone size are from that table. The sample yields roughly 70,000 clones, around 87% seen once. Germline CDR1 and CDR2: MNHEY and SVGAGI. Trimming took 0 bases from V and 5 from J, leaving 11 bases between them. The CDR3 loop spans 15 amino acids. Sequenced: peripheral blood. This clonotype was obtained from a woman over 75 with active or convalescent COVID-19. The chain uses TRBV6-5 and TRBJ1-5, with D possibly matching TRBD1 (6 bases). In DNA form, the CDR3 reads TGTGCCAGCAGTTACTCGGGGACAAATGATCAGCCCCAGCATTTT. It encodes CASSYSGTNDQPQHF.